The rows below give T cell receptor beta chains drawn from one sample of a study of early T cells in non-severe SARS-CoV-2 infection. TCRdb re-called the 5' RACE reads with MiXCR, one entry per CDR3 protein. The top ten clones hold 13% of a sample with around 37,000 distinct CDR3 sequences, 8% to 9.5% of them seen once. The material sequenced was whole blood. The source is an adult who was a healthcare worker with PCR-confirmed SARS-CoV-2 infection or an uninfected control (not recorded which). Both conserved end residues are part of each CDR3. Fields, in order: J gene, D gene, V gene, CDR3 protein. A D gene is named only where the DNA matches it firmly.

TRBJ1-3 TRBD1 TRBV7-3 CASSPSPGQGENTIYF
TRBJ2-3 TRBD2 TRBV7-2 CASSLGQRGTEQYF
TRBJ2-7 - TRBV5-1 CASSPRGTLEQYF
TRBJ1-1 - TRBV20-1 CSARTFTEAFF
TRBJ2-4 - TRBV11-2 CASSLDRDHIQYF
TRBJ2-4 TRBD1 TRBV5-6 CASSLAQGESFLRAKNIQYF
TRBJ2-2 TRBD2 TRBV12-3/TRBV12-4 CASQLAGGNTGELFF
TRBJ1-4 - TRBV7-9 CASSRDIDNEKLFF
TRBJ1-1 - TRBV5-5 CASSLWLQNTEAFF
TRBJ2-1 - TRBV20-1 CSASGGGPTYNEQFF
TRBJ1-5 - TRBV19 CASSMASAGEYQPQHF
TRBJ1-5 - TRBV7-9 CASSGDLSNQPQHF
TRBJ2-6 TRBD1 TRBV3-1 CASSPDRGSGANVLTF
TRBJ2-1 TRBD2 TRBV13 CASSLPPGTSGYNEQFF
TRBJ1-2 TRBD1 TRBV12-5 CASVLDRGLGYTF
TRBJ1-4 - TRBV28 CATVKVGNEKLFF
TRBJ1-1 - TRBV12-3/TRBV12-4 CASSPTGSTEAFF
TRBJ2-7 - TRBV5-5 CASSLVGGRDRYEQYF
TRBJ2-7 - TRBV18 CASSPDRGGYEQYF
TRBJ1-5 TRBD1 TRBV19 CASRVGGQRNQPQHF
TRBJ2-3 - TRBV12-5 CASGLRVDTQYF
TRBJ2-3 - TRBV29-1 CSGAPQGISTDTQYF
TRBJ2-5 TRBD1 TRBV29-1 CSVLPDRVRETQYF
TRBJ2-7 - TRBV7-2 CASTSLGEQYF
TRBJ2-1 - TRBV10-1 CASSELGQPKVSDEQFF
TRBJ1-5 TRBD1 TRBV19 CASTLARGRDTNQPQHF